A selection of T cell receptor beta chains follows, all from one sample in a study of cytomegalovirus exposure and HLA in healthy donors. Sequencing was performed with immunoSEQ multiplex PCR; in TCRdb, only in-frame clones are kept and a portion is missing. The sample contains a few hundred thousand clones, around 88% of which appear only once. Sample: PBMCs. The receptors originated from a woman aged 18-29 years in good health and CMV-seronegative. Both conserved end residues are part of each CDR3. The D gene is left open where the match is weak. Expanded clones are given a class, and other clones once, few, many or no size at all.

clone_size: -; v_call: TRBV6-6; j_call: TRBJ2-7; d_call: TRBD1; cdr3_nt: TGTGCCAGCAGTCAACACGGGACAGGGGCCGAGCAGTACTTC; cdr3_aa: CASSQHGTGAEQYF
clone_size: -; v_call: TRBV5-1; j_call: TRBJ2-7; d_call: TRBD1; cdr3_nt: TGCGCCAGCAGCTTGGAGGTCGACAGGGTCTACGAGCAGTACTTC; cdr3_aa: CASSLEVDRVYEQYF
clone_size: -; v_call: TRBV28; j_call: TRBJ2-7; d_call: TRBD1; cdr3_nt: TGTGCCAGCAGTCCCGCCGGGACAGCTAATTACGAGCAGTACTTC; cdr3_aa: CASSPAGTANYEQYF
clone_size: -; v_call: TRBV11-1; j_call: TRBJ2-1; d_call: TRBD2; cdr3_nt: TGTGCCAGCAGCTCCGGGACTAGCGGGAGTATTGAGCAGTTCTTC; cdr3_aa: CASSSGTSGSIEQFF
clone_size: -; v_call: TRBV18; j_call: TRBJ1-4; d_call: -; cdr3_nt: TGTGCCAGCTCACCACTCCCCCAGGGGTCCAATGAAAAACTGTTTTTT; cdr3_aa: CASSPLPQGSNEKLFF
clone_size: -; v_call: TRBV6-1; j_call: TRBJ1-4; d_call: TRBD1; cdr3_nt: TGTGCCAGCAGTGGATCAGGGGGACCCTTGAGGAAACTGTTTTTT; cdr3_aa: CASSGSGGPLRKLFF
clone_size: -; v_call: TRBV30; j_call: TRBJ1-2; d_call: -; cdr3_nt: TGTGCCTGGTCAGCGGGGAACTATGGCTACACCTTC; cdr3_aa: CAWSAGNYGYTF
clone_size: -; v_call: TRBV5-1; j_call: TRBJ2-3; d_call: -; cdr3_nt: TGCGCCAGCAGCTTGATGGAAAGGACAGAGACGCAGTATTTT; cdr3_aa: CASSLMERTETQYF
clone_size: -; v_call: TRBV28; j_call: TRBJ2-1; d_call: -; cdr3_nt: TGTGCCAGCAGTTTATCATACGGACTCAATGAGCAGTTCTTC; cdr3_aa: CASSLSYGLNEQFF
clone_size: -; v_call: TRBV29-1; j_call: TRBJ1-1; d_call: TRBD1; cdr3_nt: TGCAGCGTGCCAGGGGGAATTAACACTGAAGCTTTCTTT; cdr3_aa: CSVPGGINTEAFF
clone_size: -; v_call: TRBV5-1; j_call: TRBJ2-1; d_call: -; cdr3_nt: TGCGCCAGCAGTTGGAGTCCCCCCACGGGACTCCTTTACAATGAGCAGTTCTTC; cdr3_aa: CASSWSPPTGLLYNEQFF
clone_size: -; v_call: TRBV9; j_call: TRBJ2-2; d_call: TRBD2; cdr3_nt: TGTGCCAGCAGCGTAGGTGCTAGCGGGAGGACCGGGGAGCTGTTTTTT; cdr3_aa: CASSVGASGRTGELFF
clone_size: -; v_call: TRBV6-1; j_call: TRBJ2-1; d_call: TRBD2; cdr3_nt: TGTGCCAGCAGAGTAAGCGGGAGAGGGGGCAATGAGCAGTTCTTC; cdr3_aa: CASRVSGRGGNEQFF
clone_size: -; v_call: TRBV28; j_call: TRBJ2-7; d_call: TRBD2; cdr3_nt: TGTGCCAGCATTCCGGGACTACACACCTACGAGCAGTACTTC; cdr3_aa: CASIPGLHTYEQYF
clone_size: -; v_call: TRBV9; j_call: TRBJ2-4; d_call: TRBD2; cdr3_nt: TGTGCCAGCAGCGTGGGGGGGTTGACGAGGAACATTCAGTACTTC; cdr3_aa: CASSVGGLTRNIQYF
clone_size: -; v_call: TRBV5-1; j_call: TRBJ2-3; d_call: -; cdr3_nt: TGCGCCAGCAGACCCGGGAGCACAGATACGCAGTATTTT; cdr3_aa: CASRPGSTDTQYF
clone_size: -; v_call: TRBV5-6; j_call: TRBJ2-7; d_call: -; cdr3_nt: TGTGCCAGCAGCTTCGTGGACAACTACGAGCAGTACTTC; cdr3_aa: CASSFVDNYEQYF
clone_size: -; v_call: TRBV5-1; j_call: TRBJ1-1; d_call: TRBD1; cdr3_nt: TGCGCCAGCAGCCAACAGGGGCTTGAAGCTTTCTTT; cdr3_aa: CASSQQGLEAFF
clone_size: -; v_call: TRBV20-1; j_call: TRBJ1-2; d_call: -; cdr3_nt: TGCAGTGGCCTGCTAAACTATGGCTACACCTTC; cdr3_aa: CSGLLNYGYTF
clone_size: -; v_call: TRBV2; j_call: TRBJ2-1; d_call: TRBD2; cdr3_nt: TGTGCCAGCAGCGTTACAGCGGGAGATATTTACAATGAGCAGTTCTTC; cdr3_aa: CASSVTAGDIYNEQFF
clone_size: -; v_call: TRBV28; j_call: TRBJ1-1; d_call: -; cdr3_nt: TGTGCCAGCAGTTTGAAACAAAGGAACACTGAAGCTTTCTTT; cdr3_aa: CASSLKQRNTEAFF
clone_size: -; v_call: TRBV6-5; j_call: TRBJ2-7; d_call: -; cdr3_nt: TGTGCCAGCCGTCCCCACCTAGCTGAGACCTACGAGCAGTACTTC; cdr3_aa: CASRPHLAETYEQYF
clone_size: -; v_call: TRBV7-6; j_call: TRBJ2-7; d_call: -; cdr3_nt: TGTGCCAGCAGCCCCGGTGGGACTCACAAACGGTACGAGCAGTACTTC; cdr3_aa: CASSPGGTHKRYEQYF
clone_size: -; v_call: TRBV7-2; j_call: TRBJ2-3; d_call: -; cdr3_nt: TGTGCCAGCAGCTTGGAGGGGATCCATCCCACAGATACGCAGTATTTT; cdr3_aa: CASSLEGIHPTDTQYF
clone_size: -; v_call: TRBV7-2; j_call: TRBJ2-7; d_call: -; cdr3_nt: TGTGCCAGCACCCCATGGGCCAGATCCTACGAGCAGTACTTC; cdr3_aa: CASTPWARSYEQYF
clone_size: -; v_call: TRBV28; j_call: TRBJ2-1; d_call: TRBD2; cdr3_nt: TGTGCCAGCAGGACTAGCGGGAGATCGGTTGAGCAGTTCTTC; cdr3_aa: CASRTSGRSVEQFF
clone_size: few; v_call: TRBV18; j_call: TRBJ1-1; d_call: TRBD1; cdr3_nt: TGTGCCAGCTCACCAATTCCCGGGACAGTAAACACTGAAGCTTTCTTT; cdr3_aa: CASSPIPGTVNTEAFF
clone_size: -; v_call: TRBV6-6; j_call: TRBJ1-1; d_call: -; cdr3_nt: TGTGCCGGATCTGACAGGATGGGTGGTGAAGCTTTCTTT; cdr3_aa: CAGSDRMGGEAFF
clone_size: -; v_call: TRBV5-4; j_call: TRBJ1-3; d_call: -; cdr3_nt: TGTGCCAGCAGCTTGCTGGAATCGGGTTACTTTTCCTTT; cdr3_aa: CASSLLESGYFSF
clone_size: -; v_call: TRBV10-3; j_call: TRBJ1-5; d_call: -; cdr3_nt: TGTGCCATCAGTGACGGCGCTGGAGGCAATCAGCCCCAGCATTTT; cdr3_aa: CAISDGAGGNQPQHF
clone_size: -; v_call: TRBV7-6; j_call: TRBJ2-7; d_call: -; cdr3_nt: TGTGCCAGCAGCCGACGGGACTCCTACGAGCAGTACTTC; cdr3_aa: CASSRRDSYEQYF
clone_size: few; v_call: TRBV7-6; j_call: TRBJ2-7; d_call: TRBD2; cdr3_nt: TGTGCCAGCAGCTTGACGGGGGGTGACGAGCAGTACTTC; cdr3_aa: CASSLTGGDEQYF
clone_size: -; v_call: TRBV7-6; j_call: TRBJ2-7; d_call: -; cdr3_nt: TGTGCCAGCAGCTTATACAGGGATGGATCCTACGAGCAGTACTTC; cdr3_aa: CASSLYRDGSYEQYF
clone_size: -; v_call: TRBV27; j_call: TRBJ2-2; d_call: -; cdr3_nt: TGTGCCTTAAGGGGTAAGGGCACCGGGGAGCTGTTTTTT; cdr3_aa: CALRGKGTGELFF
clone_size: -; v_call: TRBV5-6; j_call: TRBJ2-5; d_call: -; cdr3_nt: TGTGCCAGCAGCCGTGAGGAGACCCAGTACTTC; cdr3_aa: CASSREETQYF
clone_size: -; v_call: TRBV6-5; j_call: TRBJ1-2; d_call: -; cdr3_nt: TGTGCCAGTAGGGGCTCTGCTAACTATGGCTACACCTTC; cdr3_aa: CASRGSANYGYTF
clone_size: -; v_call: TRBV10-3; j_call: TRBJ2-7; d_call: -; cdr3_nt: TGTGCCACCGACCCCGAGGGAGTAACCTCCTACGAGCAGTACTTC; cdr3_aa: CATDPEGVTSYEQYF
clone_size: -; v_call: TRBV5-4; j_call: TRBJ2-1; d_call: -; cdr3_nt: TGTGCCAGCAGCGACCGGTCTAGCAACAATGAGCAGTTCTTC; cdr3_aa: CASSDRSSNNEQFF
clone_size: once; v_call: TRBV28; j_call: TRBJ2-7; d_call: TRBD1; cdr3_nt: TGTGCCAGCAGCGAGGACGGGACAGTTACCTACGAGCAGTACTTC; cdr3_aa: CASSEDGTVTYEQYF
clone_size: -; v_call: TRBV15; j_call: TRBJ1-1; d_call: -; cdr3_nt: TGTGCCACCAGCAGAGATGCGGGGGGGGTTGAAGCTTTCTTT; cdr3_aa: CATSRDAGGVEAFF
clone_size: -; v_call: TRBV7-9; j_call: TRBJ1-2; d_call: TRBD1; cdr3_nt: TGTGCCAGCAGCTTAGTCGGACAGGCGGGTTTCGGCTACACCTTC; cdr3_aa: CASSLVGQAGFGYTF
clone_size: -; v_call: TRBV2; j_call: TRBJ2-7; d_call: -; cdr3_nt: TGTGCCAGCAGTGCCCTCCTCGAGCAGTACTTC; cdr3_aa: CASSALLEQYF
clone_size: -; v_call: TRBV6-5; j_call: TRBJ1-1; d_call: -; cdr3_nt: TGTGCCAGCAGAGGTCAGGTTCCCGGTGGTGAAGCTTTCTTT; cdr3_aa: CASRGQVPGGEAFF
clone_size: -; v_call: TRBV6-1; j_call: TRBJ1-2; d_call: -; cdr3_nt: TGTGCCAGCAGTGGGACTCGGAACTATGGCTACACCTTC; cdr3_aa: CASSGTRNYGYTF
clone_size: -; v_call: TRBV10-1; j_call: TRBJ2-7; d_call: -; cdr3_nt: TGCGCCGGGTTAGACAGCACTTACGAGCAGTACTTC; cdr3_aa: CAGLDSTYEQYF
clone_size: -; v_call: TRBV7-9; j_call: TRBJ2-7; d_call: -; cdr3_nt: TGTGCCAGCAGCTTAGGGCTCTTCTACGAGCAGTACTTC; cdr3_aa: CASSLGLFYEQYF
clone_size: -; v_call: TRBV2; j_call: TRBJ2-3; d_call: -; cdr3_nt: TGTGCCAGCAGGGAAACAGGGCTCATTGCAGATACGCAGTATTTT; cdr3_aa: CASRETGLIADTQYF
clone_size: -; v_call: TRBV27; j_call: TRBJ2-7; d_call: -; cdr3_nt: TGTGCCAGCAGCTGGACAGACGCTACCGAGCAGTACTTC; cdr3_aa: CASSWTDATEQYF
clone_size: -; v_call: TRBV28; j_call: TRBJ2-5; d_call: TRBD1; cdr3_nt: TGTGCCAGCAGTTTACAGAGGGGGCCAGAGACCCAGTACTTC; cdr3_aa: CASSLQRGPETQYF
clone_size: -; v_call: TRBV27; j_call: TRBJ2-7; d_call: -; cdr3_nt: TGTGCCAGCAGTTTATTGGGTCGCGGTGAGCAGTACTTC; cdr3_aa: CASSLLGRGEQYF